The source of this T cell receptor beta chain is a study of beta chain features in type 1 diabetes. The study, taken as a whole, reports: Fewer junction insertions and more nucleotide deletions appeared in type 1 diabetes patients. The study found moderately but significantly shorter TCRB CDR3s in all four CD4+ subsets of Type 1 diabetes patients. Compared with healthy donors, patients appeared to share more similar naive, central memory and regulatory TCRB repertoires.

The study reverse transcribed the entire isolated RNA, so it sequenced expressed TCRB transcripts. Sequencing used immunoSEQ multiplex PCR; TCRdb keeps in-frame clones, though not all of them. This table has about 230,000 clones, over 8.5% appearing once. This clone has only a few counts. The antigen remains unidentified. A single heparinised blood sample, averaging approximately 100 mL, was obtained per donor. Germline V CDR1 and CDR2: LNHDA, SQIVND (reference sequence). Trimming at V came to 4 bases and at J to 2 bases, leaving 3 bases not matched to a gene. The CDR3 totals 15 residues. Material: naive CD4+ T cells from blood. The chain is built from TRBV19 and TRBJ1-5; 9 bases fit TRBD1. This TCR came from a young woman in good health. In nucleotides, the CDR3 is TGTGCCAGTAGTACCCGGGACAGGGGCAATCAGCCCCAGCATTTT. Translated, it gives CASSTRDRGNQPQHF.